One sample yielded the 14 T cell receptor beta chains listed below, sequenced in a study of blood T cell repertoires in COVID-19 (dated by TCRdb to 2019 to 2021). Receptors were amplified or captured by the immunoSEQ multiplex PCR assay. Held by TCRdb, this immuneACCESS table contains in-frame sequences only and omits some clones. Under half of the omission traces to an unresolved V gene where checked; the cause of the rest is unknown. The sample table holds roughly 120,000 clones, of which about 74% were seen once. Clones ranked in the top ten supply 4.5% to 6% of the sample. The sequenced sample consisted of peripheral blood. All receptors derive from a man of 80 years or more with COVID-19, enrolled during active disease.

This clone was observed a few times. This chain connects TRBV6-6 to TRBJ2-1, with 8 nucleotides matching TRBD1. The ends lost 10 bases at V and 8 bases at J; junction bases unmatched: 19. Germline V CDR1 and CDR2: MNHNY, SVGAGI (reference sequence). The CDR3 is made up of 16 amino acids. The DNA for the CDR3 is TGTGCCACCACAGGGGGATACGGCAAGACTGGTTATGAGCAGTTCTTC. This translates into CATTGGYGKTGYEQFF.

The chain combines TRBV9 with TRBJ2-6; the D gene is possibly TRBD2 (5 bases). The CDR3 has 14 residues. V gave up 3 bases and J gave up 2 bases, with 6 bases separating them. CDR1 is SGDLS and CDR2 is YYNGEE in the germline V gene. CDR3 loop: CASSDGAGANVLTF. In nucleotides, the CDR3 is TGTGCCAGCAGCGACGGGGCTGGGGCCAACGTCCTGACTTTC.

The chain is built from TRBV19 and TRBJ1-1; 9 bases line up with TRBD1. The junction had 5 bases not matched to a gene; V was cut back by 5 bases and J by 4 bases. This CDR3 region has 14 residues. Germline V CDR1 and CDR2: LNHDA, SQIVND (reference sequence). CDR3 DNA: TGTGCCAGTAGTGTTGGACAGGGGTTCACTGAAGCTTTCTTT. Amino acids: CASSVGQGFTEAFF.

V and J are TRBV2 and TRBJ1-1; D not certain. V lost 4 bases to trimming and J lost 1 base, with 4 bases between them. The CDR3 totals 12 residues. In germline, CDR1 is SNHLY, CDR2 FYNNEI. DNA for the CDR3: TGTGCCAGCAGTGCAGGGAACACTGAAGCTTTCTTT. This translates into CASSAGNTEAFF.

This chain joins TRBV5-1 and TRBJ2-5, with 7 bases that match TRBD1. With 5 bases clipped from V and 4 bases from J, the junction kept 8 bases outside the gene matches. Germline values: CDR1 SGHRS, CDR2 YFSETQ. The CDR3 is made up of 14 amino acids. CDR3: CASSSSRQGETQYF. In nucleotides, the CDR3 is TGCGCCAGCAGTTCTTCCAGACAGGGAGAGACCCAGTACTTC.

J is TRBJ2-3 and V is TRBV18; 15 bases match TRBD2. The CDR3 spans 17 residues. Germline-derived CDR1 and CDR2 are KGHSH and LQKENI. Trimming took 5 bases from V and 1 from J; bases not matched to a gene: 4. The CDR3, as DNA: TGTGCCAGCTCAAGGACTAGCGGGAGGGTTGGCACAGATACGCAGTATTTT. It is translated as CASSRTSGRVGTDTQYF.

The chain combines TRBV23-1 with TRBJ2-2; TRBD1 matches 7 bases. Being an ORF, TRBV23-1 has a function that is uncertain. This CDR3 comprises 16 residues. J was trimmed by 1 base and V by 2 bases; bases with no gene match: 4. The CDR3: CASSQMDRLNTGELFF. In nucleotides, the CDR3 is TGCGCCAGCAGTCAAATGGACAGGTTGAACACCGGGGAGCTGTTTTTT.

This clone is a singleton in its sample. CDR3 sequence: CASSSWDRATGELFF. As DNA, the CDR3 is TGTGCCAGCAGCTCCTGGGACAGGGCCACCGGGGAGCTGTTTTTT. The gene calls are TRBV11-3 and TRBJ2-2, with 9 bases identical to TRBD1. CDR3 length equals 15 residues. Germline V gene sequence: CDR1 SGHNT, CDR2 YENEEA. V shed 4 bases, J shed 4 bases, and the junction held 4 bases outside the gene matches.

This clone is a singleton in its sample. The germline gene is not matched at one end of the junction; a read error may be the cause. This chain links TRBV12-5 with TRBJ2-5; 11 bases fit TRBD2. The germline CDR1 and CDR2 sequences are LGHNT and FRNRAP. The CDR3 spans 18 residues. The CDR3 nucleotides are TGTGCTAGTGGCTTGGGGGACCCGGGACTAGCGGTTTTCATGGCCCAGTACTTC. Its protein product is CASGLGDPGLAVFMAQYF.

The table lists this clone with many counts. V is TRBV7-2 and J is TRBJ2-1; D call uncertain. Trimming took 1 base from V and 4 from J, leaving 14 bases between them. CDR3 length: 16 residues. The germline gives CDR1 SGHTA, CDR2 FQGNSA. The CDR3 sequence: CASSLGRVSGYNEQFF. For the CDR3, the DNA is TGTGCCAGCAGCTTAGGCCGGGTAAGTGGGTACAATGAGCAGTTCTTC.

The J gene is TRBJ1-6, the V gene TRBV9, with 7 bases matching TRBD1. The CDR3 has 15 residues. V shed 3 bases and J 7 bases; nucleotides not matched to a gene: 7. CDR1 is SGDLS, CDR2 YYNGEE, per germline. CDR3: CASSATGRQNSPLHF. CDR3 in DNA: TGTGCCAGCAGCGCGACAGGGAGGCAGAATTCACCCCTCCACTTT. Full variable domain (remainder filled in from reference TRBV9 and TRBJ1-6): DSGVTQTPKHLITATGQRVTLRCSPRSGDLSVYWYQQSLDQGLQFLIQYYNGEERAKGNILERFSAQQFPDLHSELNLSSLELGDSALYFCASSATGRQNSPLHFGNGTRLTVT.

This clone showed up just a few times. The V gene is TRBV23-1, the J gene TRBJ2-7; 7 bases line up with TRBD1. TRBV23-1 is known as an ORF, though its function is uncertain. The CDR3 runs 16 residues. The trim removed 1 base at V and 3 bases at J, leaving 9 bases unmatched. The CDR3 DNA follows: TGCGCCAGCAGTCAATTACCCGGACAGGCTGACTACGAGCAGTACTTC. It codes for CASSQLPGQADYEQYF.

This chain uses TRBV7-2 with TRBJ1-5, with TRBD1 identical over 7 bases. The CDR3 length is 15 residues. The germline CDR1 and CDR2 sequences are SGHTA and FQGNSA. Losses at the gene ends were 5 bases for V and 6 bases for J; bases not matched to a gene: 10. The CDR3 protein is CASSPRTGVGQPQHF. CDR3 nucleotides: TGTGCCAGCAGCCCTCGAACAGGGGTTGGTCAGCCCCAGCATTTT.

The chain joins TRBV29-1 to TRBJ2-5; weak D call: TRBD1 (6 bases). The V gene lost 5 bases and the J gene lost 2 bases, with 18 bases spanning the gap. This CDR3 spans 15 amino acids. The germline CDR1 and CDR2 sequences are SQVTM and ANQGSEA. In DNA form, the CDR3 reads TGCAGCGTTACCGGGACAACCTTGGGTCAAGAGACCCAGTACTTC. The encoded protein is CSVTGTTLGQETQYF.